One and the same sample provided the 5 T cell receptor beta chains below, sequenced in a study of T cells in Graves' hyperthyroidism and ophthalmopathy. The TCR beta CDR3 regions underwent amplification using RNA transcripts as the source. A first-round RT-PCR of the TCR CDR3 used the HTBI primer set. One entry per CDR3 protein results from TCRdb running MiXCR on the multiplex PCR reads. The repertoire consists of hundreds of thousands of distinct CDR3 sequences, with 35% to 45% occurring once and the leading ten covering around 10%. Sequencing was carried out using blood. Source of these receptors: a man between 18 and 29 years old with Graves' hyperthyroidism.

This clonotype turned up a few times. The rearrangement uses TRBV12-3 or TRBV12-4 and TRBJ1-4, with 8 positions matching TRBD1. V lost 7 bases, J lost 8 bases, and 9 bases stayed unmatched. The CDR3 is 14 amino acids. CDR3 sequence reads: CASTPGQVGEKLFF. As DNA, the CDR3 is TGTGCCAGCACCCCGGGACAGGTGGGAGAAAAACTGTTTTTT.

With respect to this clonotype: Since a much larger clone is just one base distant, this may be a read error. The V call is TRBV29-1, the J call TRBJ2-2, with D uncertain. V was trimmed by 3 bases and J by 4 bases, leaving 9 bases between them. The CDR3 sequence is 13 residues long. Germline CDR1 reads SQVTM; CDR2 reads ANQGSEA. The CDR3 sequence is CSVDNSSTGELFF. The CDR3 coding sequence is TGCAGCGTTGATAACTCGAGCACCGGGGAGCTGTTTTTT.

This sequence joins TRBV9 and TRBJ1-5, with D hard to call. This CDR3 is built from 15 residues. Germline lookup yields CDR1 SGDLS and CDR2 YYNGEE. The ends were cut back, 2 bases at V and 10 bases at J, with 19 bases in the middle. The CDR3 region is CASSVAPAPNEPQHF. The CDR3 DNA is TGTGCCAGCAGCGTCGCCCCGGCCCCGAATGAACCCCAGCATTTT.

The V and J genes are TRBV10-3 and TRBJ1-2; a weak D match, TRBD1 (5 bases). Germline V gene data show CDR1 as ENHRY and CDR2 as SYGVKD. V dropped 11 bases and J dropped 0 bases, with 13 bases sitting between them. CDR3 length: 13 residues. CDR3 sequence reads: CASGGTPNYGYTF. The DNA for the CDR3 is TGTGCCTCTGGAGGGACCCCTAACTATGGCTACACCTTC.

The V gene is TRBV25-1, the J gene TRBJ1-1; D unresolved. Germline loops: CDR1 MGHDK, CDR2 SYGVNS. The CDR3 sequence is 15 residues long. Trimming shortened V by 4 bases and J by 1 base, and 13 bases separated the two germline ends. For the CDR3, the DNA is TGTGCCAGCAGTGCCCACTCGACCGGGAACACTGAAGCTTTCTTT. Translated: CASSAHSTGNTEAFF. Full variable domain (outside the CDR3, taken from reference TRBV25-1 and TRBJ1-1): EADIYQTPRYLVIGTGKKITLECSQTMGHDKMYWYQQDPGMELHLIHYSYGVNSTEKGDLSSESTVSRIRTEHFPLTLESARPSHTSQYLCASSAHSTGNTEAFFGQGTRLTVV.